The 8 T cell receptor beta chains below were found in one sample sequenced in a study of blood T cell repertoires in COVID-19 (dated by TCRdb to 2018 to 2020). The library was produced with the immunoSEQ multiplex PCR assay. The table was pulled from immuneACCESS by TCRdb, which kept in-frame rearrangements only. Such tables lose some clones; where checked, under half of the loss comes from unresolved V genes, and the rest has no known cause. The sample table holds roughly 200,000 clones, of which more than 80% were seen once. 1.2% of the sample is held by the ten biggest clonotypes. The source material was PBMCs or T cells enriched from blood (not recorded which). The receptors derive from a young man who had recovered from COVID-19.

This clone was seen only once. J is TRBJ2-7 and V is TRBV5-4, with 9 bases aligning to TRBD2. V lost 2 bases and J lost 4; bases outside the gene matches: 10. The CDR3 spans 16 residues. Germline lookup yields CDR1 SGHNT and CDR2 YYREEE (reference sequence). The chain's CDR3 is CASSLSGGGVLYEQYF. CDR3 sequence (DNA): TGTGCCAGCAGCTTATCTGGCGGGGGGGTTTTGTACGAGCAGTACTTC.

The chain joins TRBV11-1 to TRBJ2-7; TRBD2 aligns across 10 bases. Losses at the gene ends were 8 bases for V and 4 bases for J; bases not matched to a gene: 5. Germline CDR1 reads SGHAT; CDR2 reads FQDESV (reference sequence). The CDR3 length is 13 residues. The CDR3 loop reads CASSAGGPYEQYF. CDR3 in DNA: TGTGCCAGCTCAGCGGGAGGGCCTTACGAGCAGTACTTC.

CDR3 bases: TGTGCCAGCAGCGTAACAGGGGCTACTAACTATGGCTACACCTTC. It encodes CASSVTGATNYGYTF. This sequence joins TRBV9 and TRBJ1-2, with 7 bases that match TRBD1. Losses at the gene ends were 1 base for V and 0 bases for J; bases not matched to a gene: 3. In germline, CDR1 is SGDLS, CDR2 YYNGEE. This CDR3 is 15 amino acids long.

The rearrangement links TRBV5-1 to TRBJ2-7; TRBD2 might be the D (5 bases). V lost 0 bases and J 3 bases, leaving 10 bases between the germline ends. CDR3 length: 14 residues. The V gene's germline CDR1 is SGHRS and CDR2 YFSETQ. The CDR3 loop reads CASSLGQSGYEQYF. CDR3 in DNA: TGCGCCAGCAGCTTGGGGCAAAGCGGCTACGAGCAGTACTTC.

This clone was counted a few times. The chain joins TRBV19 to TRBJ2-2; possibly TRBD2 for D (6 bases). The CDR3 has 16 amino acids. Germline V CDR1 and CDR2: LNHDA, SQIVND (reference sequence). V lost 1 base and J lost 4, with 13 bases in between. The CDR3 DNA reads as TGTGCCAGTAGTATAGGTCCAGGAGCGGGCACCGGGGAGCTGTTTTTT. It codes for CASSIGPGAGTGELFF.

CDR3 sequence: CASRMTGGNSGNTIYF. The CDR3 coding sequence is TGTGCCAGCAGAATGACAGGGGGCAACTCTGGAAACACCATATATTTT. The gene calls are TRBV28 and TRBJ1-3; TRBD1 matches 10 bases. J lost 0 bases, V lost 6 bases, and 5 bases had no gene match. CDR1 and CDR2 (germline): MDHEN, SYDVKM. The CDR3 totals 16 residues.

This chain connects TRBV28 to TRBJ1-4; tentatively, D is TRBD1 (6 bases). Germline V gene lookup returns CDR1 MDHEN and CDR2 SYDVKM. The CDR3 is 16 residues long. Trimming stripped 4 bases from V and 3 bases from J, with 15 bases between. The CDR3 loop reads CASSSPAGAANEKLFF. In DNA, the CDR3 is TGTGCCAGCAGTTCCCCGGCAGGGGCCGCTAATGAAAAACTGTTTTTT. The variable domain in full, with the rest retrieved from reference TRBV28 and TRBJ1-4, is DVKVTQSSRYLVKRTGEKVFLECVQDMDHENMFWYRQDPGLGLRLIYFSYDVKMKEKGDIPEGYSVSREKKERFSLILESASTNQTSMYLCASSSPAGAANEKLFFGSGTQLSVL.

The chain joins TRBV4-3 to TRBJ1-5, with D maybe TRBD1 (5 bases). This CDR3 contains 18 residues. Germline loops: CDR1 LGHNA, CDR2 YSLEER. Trimming shortened V by 0 bases and J by 1 base, and 16 bases separated the two germline ends. The CDR3: CASSQDLGGSQSNQPQHF. CDR3 nucleotides: TGCGCCAGCAGCCAAGATCTGGGGGGAAGTCAGAGCAATCAGCCCCAGCATTTT.